The clone carrying this TCR beta chain was detected only once. The data were obtained in a study of blood T cell repertoires in COVID-19. Overall study context: Acute-phase and convalescent COVID-19 samples originated in the United States, Italy and Spain. Sample material is recorded as cDNA or gDNA derived from T cells, B-cell-depleted T cells, or PBMCs.

Original processing notes: Reference gene primer amplification gave nucleated cell count estimates. Repertoires were generated with immunoSEQ multiplex PCR, while TCRdb's copy carries only in-frame clones and drops some. V, J and clone size were drawn from that table, and D and trimming were deduced from the DNA. The repertoire consists of approximately 200,000 clones, with roughly nine tenths occurring once and the leading ten covering roughly 1.7%. The germline gives CDR1 ENHRY, CDR2 SYGVKD. V lost 0 bases and J 8 bases, leaving 7 bases between the germline ends. This CDR3 has 12 amino acids. The receptor's source is a man aged 65 to 79 with acute or convalescent COVID-19. The chain has TRBV10-3 and TRBJ1-2, with D possibly TRBD1 on 6 matching bases. The sequenced material came from peripheral blood. The CDR3 region is CAISESGQGYTF. The CDR3 bases are TGTGCCATCAGTGAGTCAGGACAGGGCTACACCTTC.